These 16 T cell receptor beta chains were all obtained from the same sample, sequenced in a study of cytomegalovirus exposure and HLA in healthy donors. The PCR was carried out with 60 Vbeta primers and 13 Jbeta primers. Some clones are missing from TCRdb's copy, which holds only in-frame ones; the method was immunoSEQ multiplex PCR. Of more than 95,000 clones in the sample, around 72% were seen once. Input material: PBMCs. The source is a man aged 25 to 40 in good health and CMV-seronegative.

The rearrangement uses TRBV5-4 and TRBJ1-1; 9 bases agree with TRBD1. From germline, CDR1 is SGHNT and CDR2 YYREEE (reference sequence). V shed 2 bases, J shed 11 bases, and the junction held 10 bases outside the gene matches. The CDR3 sequence is 14 residues long. The CDR3 sequence is CASSLLRTGDDAFF. Written as DNA, the CDR3 is TGTGCCAGCAGCTTACTAAGGACAGGGGACGACGCTTTCTTT.

The chain recombines TRBV9 with TRBJ1-1; no clear D gene. The V end lost 1 base, the J end lost 1 base, and 8 bases lay between the germline ends. The germline V gene has CDR1 SGDLS and CDR2 YYNGEE. This CDR3 has 14 amino acids. For the CDR3, the DNA is TGTGCCAGCAGCGTACAAGCAAGGAACACTGAAGCTTTCTTT. Translation: CASSVQARNTEAFF.

The sample holds a few counts of this clone. This rearrangement joins TRBV5-4 to TRBJ2-3; 9 bases align to TRBD2. Losses at the gene ends were 1 base for V and 5 bases for J; bases not matched to a gene: 5. Looked up from germline, CDR1 is SGHNT and CDR2 is YYREEE (reference sequence). This CDR3 has 15 amino acids. DNA of the CDR3: TGTGCCAGCAGCTTGATGTTAGCGGGGGAAGATACGCAGTATTTT. Translating it yields CASSLMLAGEDTQYF.

J is TRBJ2-5 and V is TRBV15, with 8 bases fitting TRBD2. The germline gives CDR1 LNHNV, CDR2 YYDKDF (reference sequence). The junction had 0 bases not matched to a gene; V was cut back by 1 base and J by 2 bases. The CDR3 runs 14 residues. CDR3 region: CATSRGGGQETQYF. CDR3 bases: TGTGCCACCAGCAGAGGCGGGGGGCAAGAGACCCAGTACTTC.

The chain has TRBV9 and TRBJ1-6; 7 positions agree with TRBD1. Per germline, CDR1 SGDLS and CDR2 YYNGEE. The CDR3 is made up of 13 amino acids. The ends lost 4 bases at V and 8 bases at J; junction bases unmatched: 3. CDR3 nucleotides: TGTGCCAGCAGCCCTACAGGGGATTCACCCCTCCACTTT. Its translation: CASSPTGDSPLHF.

The count of this clone is one. The V and J genes are TRBV11-3 and TRBJ2-7; 7 nucleotides agree with TRBD2. J gave up 2 bases and V 8 bases, and 12 bases lay outside the gene matches. CDR1 and CDR2 from the germline V gene are SGHNT and YENEEA. The CDR3 has 15 amino acids. CDR3 amino acids: CASVMRGLVTYEQYF. CDR3 DNA: TGTGCCAGCGTAATGCGGGGGTTGGTTACCTACGAGCAGTACTTC.

This chain joins TRBV5-1 and TRBJ2-7; TRBD1 agrees at 9 bases. The CDR3 runs 15 residues. Germline V gene sequence: CDR1 SGHRS, CDR2 YFSETQ. V was clipped by 4 bases and J by 4 bases; unmatched bases: 9. CDR3 region: CASSHSVTGGYEQYF. Here the CDR3 DNA reads TGCGCCAGCAGCCACTCCGTGACAGGGGGTTACGAGCAGTACTTC.

V and J are TRBV6-5 and TRBJ2-7; 9 bases are shared with TRBD1. Germline CDR1 and CDR2: MNHEY and SVGAGI. This CDR3 comprises 15 residues. Losses at the gene ends were 5 bases for V and 3 bases for J; bases not matched to a gene: 8. The CDR3 spells CASSRPGQGRYEQYF. The CDR3 coding sequence is TGTGCCAGCAGTCGTCCGGGACAGGGACGCTACGAGCAGTACTTC.

The chain has TRBV7-3 and TRBJ2-5, with 16 bases matching TRBD2. The CDR3 has 17 residues. The J segment lost 4 bases and the V segment lost 5 bases, leaving 7 bases of the junction unmatched. Germline values: CDR1 SGHTA, CDR2 FQGTGA. The CDR3 bases are TGTGCCAGCAGCCCCGGGACTAGCGGGGGGGCCCCAGAGACCCAGTACTTC. Translation gives CASSPGTSGGAPETQYF.

The chain combines TRBV5-1 with TRBJ2-5, with a weak D call TRBD2 (5 bases). The ends were cut back, 0 bases at V and 5 bases at J, with 14 bases in the middle. The CDR3 consists of 15 residues. CDR1 SGHRS and CDR2 YFSETQ come from the germline V gene. CDR3 sequence: CASSLVGNGGETQYF. The CDR3 nucleotides read TGCGCCAGCAGCTTGGTGGGAAACGGCGGGGAGACCCAGTACTTC.

The rearrangement links TRBV11-2 to TRBJ2-7, with D possibly TRBD1 on 5 matching bases. Germline loops: CDR1 SGHAT, CDR2 FQNNGV. Trimming removed 7 bases from V and 7 bases from J, with 20 bases in between. The CDR3 extends over 14 amino acids. The CDR3 nucleotides read TGTGCCAGCACCGAAAGAACCTGGAAGGGGGAGCAGTACTTC. It is translated as CASTERTWKGEQYF.

This clone appeared a single time. The chain employs TRBV4-2 and TRBJ2-7; 7 bases map to TRBD1. This CDR3 comprises 16 residues. Germline CDR1 and CDR2: LGHNA and YNFKEQ. Unmatched junction bases numbered 9, after V lost 1 base and J lost 3 bases. In DNA, the CDR3 is TGTGCCAGCAGCCAAGCCGAGAGACAGGGCTTCTACGAGCAGTACTTC. Translated, it gives CASSQAERQGFYEQYF.

The rearrangement uses TRBV5-6 and TRBJ1-2; 9 bases agree with TRBD1. V gave up 0 bases and J gave up 4 bases; unmatched junction bases: 1. This CDR3 spans 14 amino acids. CDR1 SGHDT and CDR2 YYEEEE come from the germline V gene. The CDR3 coding sequence is TGTGCCAGCAGCTTGGGGACAGGGGTCTATGGCTACACCTTC. This gives the protein CASSLGTGVYGYTF.

This chain connects TRBV11-2 to TRBJ1-2, with TRBD1 identical over 10 bases. Germline V CDR1 and CDR2: SGHAT, FQNNGV. After removal of 5 bases from V and 8 bases from J, the junction contained 20 bases not matched to a gene. The CDR3 runs to 18 residues. In DNA, the CDR3 is TGTGCCAGCAGCCCCCTCCTCATTACGACAGGGGGCGAAGTGGGCTACACCTTC. Protein: CASSPLLITTGGEVGYTF.

The V call is TRBV15, the J call TRBJ1-2; unclear D gene. Germline V gives CDR1 LNHNV, CDR2 YYDKDF (reference sequence). The CDR3 covers 16 residues. Trimming stripped 4 bases from V and 1 base from J, with 16 bases between. The CDR3 spells CATSIPRWGGNYGYTF. The CDR3 coding sequence is TGTGCCACCAGCATCCCACGGTGGGGAGGTAACTATGGCTACACCTTC.

On this clone: This same CDR3 is encoded by further DNA sequences in the sample. The V gene is TRBV25-1, the J gene TRBJ1-6; tentatively, D is TRBD1 (5 bases). CDR1 is MGHDK and CDR2 is SYGVNS in the germline V gene. This CDR3 is 14 amino acids long. V lost 2 bases and J lost 9, with 11 bases in between. CDR3 region: CASSEGRETSPLHF. CDR3 DNA sequence: TGTGCCAGCAGTGAAGGCAGGGAAACTTCACCCCTCCACTTT.